This T cell receptor (beta chain) is drawn from a study of cytomegalovirus exposure and HLA in healthy donors. Overall study findings and caveats: Many donors carried some public TCRs, although rarity characterized most TCR sequences. The investigators catalogued 160 or so TCR beta chains as cytomegalovirus-associated.

Some clones are missing from TCRdb's copy, which holds only in-frame ones; the method was immunoSEQ multiplex PCR. The repertoire holds roughly 60,000 clones, with approximately 96% as singletons. A note on this clone: Antigen specificity is unknown.

The germline V gene has CDR1 MGHRA and CDR2 YSYEKL. This CDR3 is built from 14 residues. Between the trimmed V and J ends, which lost 1 base and 6 bases, there was a span of 10 bases. The donors were members of the validation cohort, which comprised 90 to 150 subjects and was separate from the first cohort of around 700 subjects. The gene calls are TRBV4-1 and TRBJ2-1, with D unclear. The sequenced sample was PBMCs. The receptor comes from a young man in good health and CMV-seronegative. In nucleotides, the CDR3 is TGCGCCAGCAGCCAAGCCGGTAGTATCAATGAGCAGTTCTTC. Translating it yields CASSQAGSINEQFF.